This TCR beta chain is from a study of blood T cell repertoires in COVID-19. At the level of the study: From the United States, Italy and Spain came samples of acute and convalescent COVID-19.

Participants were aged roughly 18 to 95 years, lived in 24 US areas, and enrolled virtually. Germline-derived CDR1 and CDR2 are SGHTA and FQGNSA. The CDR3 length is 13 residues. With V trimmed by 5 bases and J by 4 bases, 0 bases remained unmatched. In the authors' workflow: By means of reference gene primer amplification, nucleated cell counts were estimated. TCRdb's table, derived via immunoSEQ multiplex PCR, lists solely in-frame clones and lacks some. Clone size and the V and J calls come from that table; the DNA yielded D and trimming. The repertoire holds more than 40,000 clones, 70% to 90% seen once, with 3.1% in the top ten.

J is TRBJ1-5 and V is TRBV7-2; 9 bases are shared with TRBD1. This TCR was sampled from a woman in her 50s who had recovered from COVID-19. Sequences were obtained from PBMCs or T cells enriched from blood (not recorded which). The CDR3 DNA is TGTGCCAGCAGCGGACAGGGGAATCAGCCCCAGCATTTT. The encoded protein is CASSGQGNQPQHF.